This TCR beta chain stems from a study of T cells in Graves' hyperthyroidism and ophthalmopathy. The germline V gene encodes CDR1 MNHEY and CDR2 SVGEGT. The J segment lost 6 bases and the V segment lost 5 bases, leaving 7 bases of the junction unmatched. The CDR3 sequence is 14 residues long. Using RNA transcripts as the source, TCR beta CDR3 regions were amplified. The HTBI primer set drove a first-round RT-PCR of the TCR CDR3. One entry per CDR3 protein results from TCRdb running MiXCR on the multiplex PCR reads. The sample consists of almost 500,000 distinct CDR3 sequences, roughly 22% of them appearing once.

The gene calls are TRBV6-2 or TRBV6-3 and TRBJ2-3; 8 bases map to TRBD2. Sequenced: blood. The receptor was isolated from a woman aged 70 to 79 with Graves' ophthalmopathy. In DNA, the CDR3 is TGTGCCAGCAGTACGGGACTAGGGGGGGATACGCAGTATTTT. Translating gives CASSTGLGGDTQYF.